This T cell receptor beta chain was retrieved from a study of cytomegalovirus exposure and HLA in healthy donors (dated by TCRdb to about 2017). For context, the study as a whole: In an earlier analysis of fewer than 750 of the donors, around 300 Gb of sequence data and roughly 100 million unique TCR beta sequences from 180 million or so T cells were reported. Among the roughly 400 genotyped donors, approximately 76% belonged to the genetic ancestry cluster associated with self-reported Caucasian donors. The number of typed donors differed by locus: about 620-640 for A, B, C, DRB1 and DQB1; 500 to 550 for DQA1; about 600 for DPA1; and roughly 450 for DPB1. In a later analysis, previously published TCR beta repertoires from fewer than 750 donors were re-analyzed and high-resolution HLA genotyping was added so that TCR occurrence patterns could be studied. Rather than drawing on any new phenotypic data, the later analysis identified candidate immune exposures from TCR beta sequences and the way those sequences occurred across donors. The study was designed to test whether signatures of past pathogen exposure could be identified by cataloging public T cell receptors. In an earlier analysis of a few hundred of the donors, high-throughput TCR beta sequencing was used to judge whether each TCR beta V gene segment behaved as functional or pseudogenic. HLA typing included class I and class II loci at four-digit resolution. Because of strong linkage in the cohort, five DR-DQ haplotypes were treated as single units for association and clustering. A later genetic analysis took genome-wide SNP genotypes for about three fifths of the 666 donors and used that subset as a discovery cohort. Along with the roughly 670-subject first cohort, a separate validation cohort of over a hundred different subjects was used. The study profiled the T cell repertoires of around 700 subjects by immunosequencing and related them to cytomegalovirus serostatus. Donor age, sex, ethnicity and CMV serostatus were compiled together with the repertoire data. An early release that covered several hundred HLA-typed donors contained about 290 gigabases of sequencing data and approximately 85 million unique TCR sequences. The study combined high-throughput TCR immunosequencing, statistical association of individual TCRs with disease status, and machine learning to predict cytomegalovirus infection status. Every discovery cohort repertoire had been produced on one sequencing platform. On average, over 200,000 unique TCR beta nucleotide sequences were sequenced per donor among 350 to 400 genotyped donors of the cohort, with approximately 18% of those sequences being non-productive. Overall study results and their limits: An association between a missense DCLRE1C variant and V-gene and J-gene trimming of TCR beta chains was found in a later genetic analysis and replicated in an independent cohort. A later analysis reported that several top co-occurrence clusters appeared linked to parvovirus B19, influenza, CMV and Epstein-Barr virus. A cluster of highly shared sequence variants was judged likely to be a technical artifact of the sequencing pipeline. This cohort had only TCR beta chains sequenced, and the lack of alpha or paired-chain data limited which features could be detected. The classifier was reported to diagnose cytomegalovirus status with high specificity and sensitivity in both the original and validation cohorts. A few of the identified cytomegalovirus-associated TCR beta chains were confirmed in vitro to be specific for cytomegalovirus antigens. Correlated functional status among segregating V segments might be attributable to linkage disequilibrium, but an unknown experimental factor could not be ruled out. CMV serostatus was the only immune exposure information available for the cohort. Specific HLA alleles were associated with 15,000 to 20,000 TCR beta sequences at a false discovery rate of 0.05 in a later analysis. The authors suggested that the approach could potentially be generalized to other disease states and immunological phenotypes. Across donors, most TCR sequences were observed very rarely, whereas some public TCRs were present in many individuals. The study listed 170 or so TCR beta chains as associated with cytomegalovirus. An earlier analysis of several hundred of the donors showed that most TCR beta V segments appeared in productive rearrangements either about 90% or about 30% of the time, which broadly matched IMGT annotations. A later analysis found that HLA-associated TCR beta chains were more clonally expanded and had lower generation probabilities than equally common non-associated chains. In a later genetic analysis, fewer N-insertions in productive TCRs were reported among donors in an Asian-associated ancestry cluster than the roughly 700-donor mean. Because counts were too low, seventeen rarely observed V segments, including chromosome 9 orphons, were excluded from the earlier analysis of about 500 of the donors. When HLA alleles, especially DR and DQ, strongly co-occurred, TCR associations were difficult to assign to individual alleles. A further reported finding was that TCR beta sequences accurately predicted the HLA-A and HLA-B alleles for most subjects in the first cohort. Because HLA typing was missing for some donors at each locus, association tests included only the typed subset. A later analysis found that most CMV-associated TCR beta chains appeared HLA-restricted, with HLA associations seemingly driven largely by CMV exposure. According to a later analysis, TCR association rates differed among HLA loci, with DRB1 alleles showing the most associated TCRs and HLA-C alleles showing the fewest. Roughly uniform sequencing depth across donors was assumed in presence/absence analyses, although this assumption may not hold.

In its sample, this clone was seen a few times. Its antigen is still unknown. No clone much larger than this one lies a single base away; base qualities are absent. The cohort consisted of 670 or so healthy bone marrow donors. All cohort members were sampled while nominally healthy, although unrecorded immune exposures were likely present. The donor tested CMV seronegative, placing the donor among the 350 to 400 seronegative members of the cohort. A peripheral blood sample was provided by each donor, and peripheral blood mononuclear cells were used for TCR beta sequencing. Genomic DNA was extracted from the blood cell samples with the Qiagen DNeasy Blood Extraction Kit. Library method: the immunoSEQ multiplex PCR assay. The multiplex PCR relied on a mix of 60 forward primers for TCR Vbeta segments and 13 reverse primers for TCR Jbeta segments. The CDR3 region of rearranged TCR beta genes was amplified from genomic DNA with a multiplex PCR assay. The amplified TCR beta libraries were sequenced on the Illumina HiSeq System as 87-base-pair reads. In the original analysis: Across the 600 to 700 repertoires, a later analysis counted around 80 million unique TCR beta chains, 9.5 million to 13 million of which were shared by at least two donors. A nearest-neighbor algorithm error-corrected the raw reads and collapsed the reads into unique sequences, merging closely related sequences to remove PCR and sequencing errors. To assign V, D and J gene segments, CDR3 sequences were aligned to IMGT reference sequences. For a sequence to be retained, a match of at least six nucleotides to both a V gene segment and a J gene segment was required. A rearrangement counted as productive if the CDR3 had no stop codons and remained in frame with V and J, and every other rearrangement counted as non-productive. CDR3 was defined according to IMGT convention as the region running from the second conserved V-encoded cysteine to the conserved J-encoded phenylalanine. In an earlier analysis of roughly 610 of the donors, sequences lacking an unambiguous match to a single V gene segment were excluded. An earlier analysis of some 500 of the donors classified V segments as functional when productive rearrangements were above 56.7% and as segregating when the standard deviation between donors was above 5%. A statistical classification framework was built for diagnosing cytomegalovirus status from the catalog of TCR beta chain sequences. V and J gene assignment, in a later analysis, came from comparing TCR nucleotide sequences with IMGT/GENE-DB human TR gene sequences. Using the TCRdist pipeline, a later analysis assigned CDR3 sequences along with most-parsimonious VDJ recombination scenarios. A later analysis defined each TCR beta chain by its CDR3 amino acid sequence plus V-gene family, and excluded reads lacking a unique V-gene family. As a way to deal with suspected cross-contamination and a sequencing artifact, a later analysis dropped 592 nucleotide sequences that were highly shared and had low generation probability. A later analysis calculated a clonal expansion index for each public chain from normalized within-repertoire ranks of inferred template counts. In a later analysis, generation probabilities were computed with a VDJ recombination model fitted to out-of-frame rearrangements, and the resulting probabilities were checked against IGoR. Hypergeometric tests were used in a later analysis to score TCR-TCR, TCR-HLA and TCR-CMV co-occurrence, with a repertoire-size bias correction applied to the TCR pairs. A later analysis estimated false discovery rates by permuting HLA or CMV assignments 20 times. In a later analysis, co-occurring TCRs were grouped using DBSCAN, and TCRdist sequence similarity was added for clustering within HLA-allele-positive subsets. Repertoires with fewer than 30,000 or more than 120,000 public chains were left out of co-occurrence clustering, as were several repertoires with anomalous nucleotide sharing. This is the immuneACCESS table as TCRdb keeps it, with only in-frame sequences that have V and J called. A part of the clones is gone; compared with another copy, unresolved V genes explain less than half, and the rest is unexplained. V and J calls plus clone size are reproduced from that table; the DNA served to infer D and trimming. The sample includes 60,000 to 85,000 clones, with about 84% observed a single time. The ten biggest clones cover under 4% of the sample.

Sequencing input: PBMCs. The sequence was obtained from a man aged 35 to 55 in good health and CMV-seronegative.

This receptor carries the CDR3 CASSPGQNYGYTF. The DNA sequence reads TGTGCCAGCTCACCGGGACAGAACTATGGCTACACCTTC. The chain employs TRBV18 and TRBJ1-2; TRBD1 fits 7 bases in the junction. Reading the germline V gene gives CDR1 KGHSH and CDR2 LQKENI. The CDR3 covers 13 residues, taking in both the cysteine and the phenylalanine. CDR3 DNA is the only sequence kept; it has 39 bases, read in frame from the first base. Trimming takes 3 bases off V and 2 bases off J; junction bases not matched to a gene: 0. Reference TRBV18 and TRBJ1-2 proteins supply the regions before and after the CDR3; the full variable domain is: NAGVMQNPRHLVRRRGQEARLRCSPMKGHSHVYWYRQLPEEGLKFMVYLQKENIIDESGMPKERFSAEFPKEGPSILRIQQVVRGDSAAYFCASSPGQNYGYTFGSGTRLTVV.